Shown below are 24 T cell receptor beta chains from a single sample sequenced in a study of blood T cell repertoires in COVID-19. Libraries were prepared by immunoSEQ multiplex PCR; TCRdb keeps only in-frame clonotypes and omits some of them. This repertoire shows about 190,000 clones, 75% to 90% found once; its top ten account for approximately 1%. Sequenced material: peripheral blood. Receptor source: a man aged 30 to 45 with acute or convalescent COVID-19.

This clone was detected once. This chain joins TRBV2 and TRBJ1-1; 8 bases agree with TRBD1. This CDR3 contains 14 residues. Trimming removed 6 bases from V and 2 bases from J; junction bases left unmatched: 5. The germline V gene has CDR1 SNHLY and CDR2 FYNNEI. CDR3 coding DNA: TGTGCCAGCAGCGCGACAGGGGCAAACACTGAAGCTTTCTTT. It encodes CASSATGANTEAFF.

The rearrangement uses TRBV18 and TRBJ1-2; the D gene is possibly TRBD1 (6 bases). Germline assignment: CDR1 KGHSH and CDR2 LQKENI. Trimming removed 2 bases from V and 0 bases from J, with 13 bases in between. The CDR3 length is 16 residues. This CDR3 reads CASSPYRTATNYGYTF. As DNA, the CDR3 is TGTGCCAGCTCACCATACCGGACAGCAACTAACTATGGCTACACCTTC.

This clone has more than one count but fewer than ten. Here the CDR3 reads CASSPFRGSEKLFF. The CDR3 region has the DNA TGTGCCAGCAGCCCTTTCCGGGGTTCGGAAAAACTGTTTTTT. The genes are TRBV11-1 and TRBJ1-4; D is unclear. Germline values: CDR1 SGHAT, CDR2 FQDESV (reference sequence). CDR3 length equals 14 residues. V lost 5 bases, J lost 8 bases, and 15 bases lay in between.

This sequence joins TRBV7-3 and TRBJ2-5, with 8 nucleotides matching TRBD2. The junction had 6 bases not matched to a gene; V was cut back by 2 bases and J by 4 bases. Germline lookup yields CDR1 SGHTA and CDR2 FQGTGA. The CDR3 loop spans 15 amino acids. The CDR3, as DNA: TGTGCCAGCAGCTTATACGGCGGGGGGTCAGAGACCCAGTACTTC. Its translation: CASSLYGGGSETQYF.

The CDR3 is CASSLTGTSGSFAKNIQYF. CDR3 DNA sequence: TGCGCCAGCAGCCTAACCGGGACTAGCGGGAGCTTCGCCAAAAACATTCAGTACTTC. The chain is built from TRBV5-1 and TRBJ2-4, with 14 bases lining up with TRBD2. Germline loops: CDR1 SGHRS, CDR2 YFSETQ. V shed 4 bases, J shed 1 base, and the junction held 10 bases outside the gene matches. This CDR3 spans 19 amino acids.

V and J are TRBV19 and TRBJ2-3, with 11 bases fitting TRBD2. Germline V gene sequence: CDR1 LNHDA, CDR2 SQIVND (reference sequence). There are 17 residues in the CDR3. J gave up 0 bases and V 4 bases, and 6 bases lay outside the gene matches. CDR3 in amino acids: CASSKGTSGGSTDTQYF. Here the CDR3 DNA reads TGTGCCAGTAGTAAAGGTACTAGCGGGGGAAGCACAGATACGCAGTATTTT. Using reference TRBV19 and TRBJ2-3 for the parts outside the CDR3, the full variable domain is DGGITQSPKYLFRKEGQNVTLSCEQNLNHDAMYWYRQDPGQGLRLIYYSQIVNDFQKGDIAEGYSVSREKKESFPLTVTSAQKNPTAFYLCASSKGTSGGSTDTQYFGPGTRLTVL.

The chain couples TRBV19 to TRBJ1-5; maybe TRBD1 (6 bases). Trimming cost V 4 bases and J 1 base, with 11 bases left between them. This CDR3 is 15 amino acids long. Germline assignment: CDR1 LNHDA and CDR2 SQIVND (reference sequence). CDR3 in amino acids: CASSSSDRSNQPQHF. The DNA for the CDR3 is TGTGCCAGTAGTAGTTCAGACAGGAGCAATCAGCCCCAGCATTTT.

The chain is built from TRBV10-3 and TRBJ2-7; 9 bases agree with TRBD2. CDR1 is ENHRY and CDR2 is SYGVKD in the germline V gene. This CDR3 contains 15 residues. The V and J ends lost 5 bases and 6 bases, in that order; junction bases with no gene match: 11. CDR3 in DNA: TGTGCCATCAGTCCAGAGGGACTAGCAGGGGGCGAGCAGTACTTC. Residues: CAISPEGLAGGEQYF.

With regard to this clone: Other DNA sequences within the sample encode an identical CDR3. Here the CDR3 DNA reads TGTGCCAGTAGTATAGATCGGGGGACTGAAGCTTTCTTT. Residues: CASSIDRGTEAFF. The J gene is TRBJ1-1, the V gene TRBV19, with D possibly matching TRBD1 (5 bases). This CDR3 has 13 residues. The V and J ends lost 0 bases and 5 bases respectively, with 7 bases between them. Germline V gives CDR1 LNHDA, CDR2 SQIVND (reference sequence).

The gene calls are TRBV2 and TRBJ1-2; D call uncertain. The V end lost 5 bases, the J end lost 0 bases, and 13 bases lay between the germline ends. Germline lookup yields CDR1 SNHLY and CDR2 FYNNEI. There are 15 residues in the CDR3. CDR3 sequence (DNA): TGTGCCAGCAGTTCTAGCCCCGCTTCTAACTATGGCTACACCTTC. It encodes CASSSSPASNYGYTF.

J is TRBJ2-2 and V is TRBV5-1, with 7 positions matching TRBD2. This CDR3 has 17 amino acids. V gave up 3 bases and J gave up 4 bases; unmatched junction bases: 12. The V gene's germline CDR1 is SGHRS and CDR2 YFSETQ. The CDR3 DNA is TGCGCCAGCAGCTCTGGGAAGGGCGGGGGATCCACCGGGGAGCTGTTTTTT. This codes for CASSSGKGGGSTGELFF.

The chain couples TRBV19 to TRBJ2-1; TRBD2 matches at 11 bases. Germline-derived CDR1 and CDR2 are LNHDA and SQIVND (reference sequence). The CDR3 runs to 15 residues. V lost 10 bases and J lost 12; bases outside the gene matches: 17. This chain's CDR3 is CATAPIVAGGLGQFF. In DNA, the CDR3 is TGTGCCACGGCCCCGATAGTAGCGGGAGGGCTGGGGCAGTTCTTC.

This chain uses TRBV5-6 with TRBJ2-7; the D gene is possibly TRBD2 (6 bases). Per germline, CDR1 SGHDT and CDR2 YYEEEE. This CDR3 has 15 residues. V shed 3 bases and J shed 5 bases, with 18 bases lying between them. The DNA of the CDR3 is TGTGCCAGCAGCTGGACCGGGGGACTCCGCAACGAGCAGTACTTC. This translates into CASSWTGGLRNEQYF.

The chain carries TRBV28 and TRBJ1-5; D not resolved. The CDR3 covers 20 residues. Germline V gene data show CDR1 as MDHEN and CDR2 as SYDVKM. V was trimmed by 6 bases and J by 1 base, leaving 28 bases between them. The CDR3 is CASRDGPGSGWILSNQPQHF. CDR3 sequence (DNA): TGTGCCAGCAGAGATGGACCGGGGTCAGGATGGATTTTGAGCAATCAGCCCCAGCATTTT.

The chain is built from TRBV7-3 and TRBJ1-6; D remains unclear. The CDR3 has 16 amino acids. Germline CDR1 reads SGHTA; CDR2 reads FQGTGA. Trimming left V 0 bases short and J 8 bases short, with 14 bases between. CDR3 nucleotide sequence: TGTGCCAGCAGCTTAACGGGTCGACTAGGAGATTCACCCCTCCACTTT. Its protein is CASSLTGRLGDSPLHF.

This clone was detected once. This rearrangement joins TRBV6-6 to TRBJ1-4; no clear D. Per germline, CDR1 MNHNY and CDR2 SVGAGI (reference sequence). V shed 0 bases and J shed 3 bases, with 8 bases lying between them. The CDR3 has 15 residues. CDR3 loop: CASSYSLAANEKLFF. CDR3 sequence (DNA): TGTGCCAGCAGTTACTCGTTAGCAGCTAATGAAAAACTGTTTTTT.

The chain has TRBV4-1 and TRBJ2-7, with 9 bases that match TRBD1. Trimming cost V 4 bases and J 6 bases; bases outside gene matches: 4. The CDR3 is 13 residues long. Germline loops: CDR1 MGHRA, CDR2 YSYEKL. The CDR3 reads CASSLGQGREQYF. As DNA, the CDR3 is TGCGCCAGCAGCCTGGGACAGGGTCGCGAGCAGTACTTC.

This clone was recorded once. The rearrangement uses TRBV1 and TRBJ1-5; the tabulated D call, TRBD1, remains unverified against the DNA. TRBV1 is designated a pseudogene. This CDR3 comprises 16 residues. CDR3 region: CTSSQVGTGPNQPQHF. The CDR3 nucleotides read TGCACCAGCAGCCAAGTCGGGACAGGACCGAATCAGCCCCAGCATTTT.

The chain links TRBV5-1 to TRBJ2-2; TRBD2 agrees at 8 bases. This CDR3 comprises 16 residues. In germline, CDR1 is SGHRS, CDR2 YFSETQ. Losses at the gene ends were 4 bases for V and 2 bases for J; bases not matched to a gene: 7. The DNA of the CDR3 is TGCGCCAGCAGCATATCCAGCGGGAGCAACACCGGGGAGCTGTTTTTT. Its translation: CASSISSGSNTGELFF.

The V and J genes are TRBV29-1 and TRBJ2-7; 7 positions match TRBD1. The CDR3 consists of 11 residues. Trimming cost V 4 bases and J 6 bases; bases outside gene matches: 3. CDR1 is SQVTM and CDR2 is ANQGSEA in the germline V gene. The CDR3 DNA sequence: TGCAGCGTTGGAAGGACAGGCGAGCAGTACTTC. Translation: CSVGRTGEQYF.

V gene TRBV18 combines with J gene TRBJ2-3; the match to TRBD2 covers 8 bases. The CDR3 consists of 13 residues. Per germline, CDR1 KGHSH and CDR2 LQKENI. V shed 2 bases and J 6 bases; nucleotides not matched to a gene: 1. In nucleotides, the CDR3 is TGTGCCAGCTCACCAGTAGCGGGGGATACGCAGTATTTT. Its protein product is CASSPVAGDTQYF.

The chain uses TRBV5-4 and TRBJ1-2; D is perhaps TRBD1 (5 bases). Germline-derived CDR1 and CDR2 are SGHNT and YYREEE (reference sequence). This CDR3 has 14 residues. V lost 4 bases and J lost 7, with 17 bases in between. The CDR3 DNA reads as TGTGCCAGCAGCCCCGACGGGCAGGGATTTGGCTACACCTTC. This gives the protein CASSPDGQGFGYTF.

This rearrangement joins TRBV7-3 to TRBJ2-2; D possibly corresponds to TRBD1 (5 bases). CDR1 and CDR2 from the germline V gene are SGHTA and FQGTGA. V lost 4 bases, J lost 6 bases, and 18 bases lay in between. CDR3 length: 16 amino acids. The CDR3 bases are TGTGCCAGCAGCTCGAGCCCCCCCCCAGGGCCCGGGGAGCTGTTTTTT. It specifies CASSSSPPPGPGELFF.

This chain links TRBV19 with TRBJ2-1; 7 nucleotides align to TRBD1. This CDR3 has 13 amino acids. The germline gives CDR1 LNHDA, CDR2 SQIVND (reference sequence). Trimming at V came to 8 bases and at J to 5 bases, leaving 6 bases not matched to a gene. The CDR3 DNA sequence: TGTGCCAGTGGCCCGGACAGGCACAATGAGCAGTTCTTC. This translates into CASGPDRHNEQFF.